This T cell receptor (beta chain) came from a study of PD-L1 blockade in urothelial cancer. Whole-study context: The study recovered a median of roughly 150,000 T cells per blood sample.

The CDR3 runs 17 residues. Germline CDR1 WSHSY, CDR2 SAAADI. The V and J ends lost 2 bases and 7 bases respectively, with 24 bases between them. Some clones are missing from TCRdb's copy, which holds only in-frame ones; the method was immunoSEQ multiplex PCR. The top ten clones hold 4.5% of a sample with tens of thousands of clones, over 70% of them seen once. The starting material was PBMCs, obtained around atezolizumab (anti-PD-L1) treatment. The chain carries TRBV10-2 and TRBJ2-7, with D tentatively TRBD2 (5 bases). The sequence came from a man in his 70s with urothelial cancer. Here the CDR3 reads CASSEEAHSAGLGEQYF. CDR3 sequence (DNA): TGCGCCAGCAGTGAGGAGGCGCATTCCGCGGGTTTGGGTGAGCAGTACTTC.